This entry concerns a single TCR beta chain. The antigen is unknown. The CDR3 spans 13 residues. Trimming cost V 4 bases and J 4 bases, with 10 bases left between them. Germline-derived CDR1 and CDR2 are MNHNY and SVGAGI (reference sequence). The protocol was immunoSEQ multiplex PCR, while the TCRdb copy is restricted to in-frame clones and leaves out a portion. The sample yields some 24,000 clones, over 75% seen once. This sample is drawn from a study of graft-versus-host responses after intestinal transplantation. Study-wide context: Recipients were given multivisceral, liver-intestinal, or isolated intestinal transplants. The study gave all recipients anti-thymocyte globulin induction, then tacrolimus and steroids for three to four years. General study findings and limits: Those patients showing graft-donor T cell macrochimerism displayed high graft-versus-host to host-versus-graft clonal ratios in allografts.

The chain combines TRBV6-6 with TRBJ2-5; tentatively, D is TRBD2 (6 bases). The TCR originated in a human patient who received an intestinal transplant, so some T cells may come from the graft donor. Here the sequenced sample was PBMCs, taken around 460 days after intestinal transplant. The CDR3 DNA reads TGTGCCAGCAGTTTCGGGGGTCGAGAGACCCAGTACTTC. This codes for CASSFGGRETQYF.